One sample yielded the 22 T cell receptor beta chains listed below, sequenced in a study of T cell responses to AZD1222 COVID-19 vaccine. Sequenced by immunoSEQ multiplex PCR; TCRdb stores in-frame clones only, minus some. Found here are around 140,000 clones, about 92% of them singletons; the top ten hold around 5.4%. Sequencing used peripheral blood, obtained on day 0 of AZD1222 vaccination. The receptors shown here come from an adult in good health.

The genes are TRBV6-6 and TRBJ1-2; D is unclear. V was clipped by 6 bases and J by 1 base, with 9 bases between them. The CDR3 spans 13 residues. Germline V gene lookup returns CDR1 MNHNY and CDR2 SVGAGI (reference sequence). This chain's CDR3 is CASRITDNYGYTF. The CDR3 DNA is TGTGCCAGCAGAATTACAGATAACTATGGCTACACCTTC.

The rearrangement links TRBV11-3 to TRBJ2-1; D gene unclear. The germline V and J ends were trimmed by 5 bases and 5 bases, with 10 bases remaining between them. Germline V gene lookup returns CDR1 SGHNT and CDR2 YENEEA. The CDR3 spans 13 residues. The CDR3 DNA is TGTGCCAGCAGCCGCGCAGCCGACAATGAGCAGTTCTTC. It is translated as CASSRAADNEQFF.

V and J are TRBV4-3 and TRBJ1-1; 7 nucleotides align to TRBD1. Germline V gene lookup returns CDR1 LGHNA and CDR2 YSLEER. The CDR3 is 14 amino acids. V trimming: 2 bases; J trimming: 4 bases; junction bases outside the gene matches: 4. The CDR3 is CASSQPNRGTEAFF. CDR3 bases: TGCGCCAGCAGCCAACCAAACAGGGGCACTGAAGCTTTCTTT.

The chain joins TRBV29-1 to TRBJ2-1, with TRBD1 as a possible D gene (7 bases). Germline values: CDR1 SQVTM, CDR2 ANQGSEA. V lost 3 bases, J lost 7 bases, and 16 bases lay in between. The CDR3 spans 14 residues. The DNA for the CDR3 is TGCAGCGTTGAGATAGGGGGCGCGGGGAATGAGCAGTTCTTC. This sequence encodes CSVEIGGAGNEQFF.

This CDR3 is CASSLQPRENYGYTF. The CDR3 DNA reads as TGCGCCAGCAGCTTGCAACCAAGAGAGAACTATGGCTACACCTTC. V gene TRBV5-1 combines with J gene TRBJ1-2; D gene ambiguous. Trimming shortened V by 1 base and J by 2 bases, and 12 bases separated the two germline ends. This CDR3 has 15 residues. The germline V gene encodes CDR1 SGHRS and CDR2 YFSETQ.

The chain combines TRBV5-5 with TRBJ1-4; 8 bases align to TRBD1. Germline CDR1 reads SGHKS; CDR2 reads YYEKEE (reference sequence). This CDR3 region has 14 residues. Losses at the gene ends were 4 bases for V and 1 base for J; bases not matched to a gene: 0. CDR3 bases: TGTGCCAGCAGCGACAGGGGAACTAATGAAAAACTGTTTTTT. Amino acid sequence: CASSDRGTNEKLFF.

A remark on this clone: Other DNA sequences from this sample encode an identical CDR3 as well. J is TRBJ1-1 and V is TRBV12-3 or TRBV12-4; D is possibly TRBD1 (6 bases). This CDR3 contains 13 residues. The V and J ends lost 6 bases and 3 bases respectively, with 11 bases between them. Here the CDR3 DNA reads TGTGCCAGCAGCTCAAGGGGGTACACTGAAGCTTTCTTT. Protein sequence: CASSSRGYTEAFF.

CDR3 residues: CASSLNPGGSTGELFF. For the CDR3, the DNA is TGTGCCAGCAGCTTAAACCCGGGAGGGAGCACCGGGGAGCTGTTTTTT. The gene calls are TRBV5-4 and TRBJ2-2; the match to TRBD2 covers 8 bases. This CDR3 contains 16 residues. The germline V gene has CDR1 SGHNT and CDR2 YYREEE (reference sequence). V was pared by 2 bases and J by 4 bases, with 7 bases of the junction left unmatched.

This clone was seen once. The CDR3 bases are TGTGCCAGCAGTTATTCCACAGGGTTAACTGAAGCTTTCTTT. It specifies CASSYSTGLTEAFF. The chain carries TRBV6-2 or TRBV6-3 and TRBJ1-1; tentatively, D is TRBD1 (6 bases). Trimming pared 3 bases from V and 5 bases from J, leaving 13 bases between. CDR3 length: 14 residues. In germline, CDR1 is MNHEY, CDR2 SVGEGT.

This chain connects TRBV5-1 to TRBJ2-3; D gene uncertain. In germline, CDR1 is SGHRS, CDR2 YFSETQ. The length of the CDR3 is 13 residues. Trimming shortened V by 1 base and J by 3 bases, and 6 bases separated the two germline ends. The CDR3 DNA sequence: TGCGCCAGCAGCTTGACGATGACAGATACGCAGTATTTT. It translates to CASSLTMTDTQYF. The full variable domain, its missing parts supplied by reference TRBV5-1 and TRBJ2-3, is KAGVTQTPRYLIKTRGQQVTLSCSPISGHRSVSWYQQTPGQGLQFLFEYFSETQRNKGNFPGRFSGRQFSNSRSEMNVSTLELGDSALYLCASSLTMTDTQYFGPGTRLTVL.

The table lists this clone with a count of one. This chain joins TRBV7-2 and TRBJ1-1; 8 bases are a match to TRBD1. This CDR3 has 15 amino acids. The V gene end was trimmed by 3 bases and the J gene end by 1 base; junction bases not matched to a gene: 4. CDR1 is SGHTA, CDR2 FQGNSA, per germline. The CDR3 DNA is TGTGCCAGCAGCTTCAGGGGGCGCGGGAACACTGAAGCTTTCTTT. This codes for CASSFRGRGNTEAFF.

This sequence joins TRBV27 and TRBJ2-7; 10 nucleotides agree with TRBD2. The germline V gene has CDR1 MNHEY and CDR2 SMNVEV (reference sequence). CDR3 length: 16 amino acids. J gave up 2 bases and V 7 bases, and 11 bases lay outside the gene matches. This CDR3 reads CASTPTAGTSAYEQYF. CDR3 bases: TGTGCCAGCACCCCGACGGCCGGGACTAGCGCCTACGAGCAGTACTTC.

V and J are TRBV3-1 (or the pseudogene TRBV3-2) and TRBJ2-5, with unresolved D. V was shortened by 1 base and J by 1 base, with 1 base between the two germline ends. The CDR3 totals 12 residues. Germline V gene sequence: CDR1 LGHDT, CDR2 YNNKEL (reference sequence). The CDR3 region has the DNA TGTGCCAGCAGCCAAGTCCAAGAGACCCAGTACTTC. It codes for CASSQVQETQYF.

The chain joins TRBV7-9 to TRBJ2-2; 9 bases are shared with TRBD2. V lost 5 bases and J lost 2; bases outside the gene matches: 6. CDR1 SEHNR and CDR2 FQNEAQ come from the germline V gene (reference sequence). CDR3 length: 16 residues. CDR3 residues: CASSPTSGGNTGELFF. The CDR3 DNA sequence: TGTGCCAGCAGCCCGACTAGCGGAGGCAACACCGGGGAGCTGTTTTTT.

This rearrangement joins TRBV19 to TRBJ1-2, with D maybe TRBD1 (6 bases). CDR3 size: 13 residues. Trimming took off 5 bases at V and 5 bases at J, with 12 bases between the two ends. Germline loops: CDR1 LNHDA, CDR2 SQIVND (reference sequence). The CDR3 is CASSRDNPYGYTF. CDR3 bases: TGTGCCAGTAGTCGGGACAATCCTTATGGCTACACCTTC.

The chain uses TRBV5-1 and TRBJ2-2; D gene unclear. The ends were cut back, 4 bases at V and 0 bases at J, with 4 bases in the middle. Germline loops: CDR1 SGHRS, CDR2 YFSETQ. The CDR3 covers 13 residues. CDR3 nucleotide sequence: TGCGCCAGCAGCCTAACGAACACCGGGGAGCTGTTTTTT. Its protein product is CASSLTNTGELFF.

This clone was picked up one time. The V gene is TRBV7-9, the J gene TRBJ2-5; D is ambiguous. The CDR3 is made up of 12 amino acids. Germline-derived CDR1 and CDR2 are SEHNR and FQNEAQ (reference sequence). Deletions cut 2 bases from V and 6 bases from J, with 7 bases between. The CDR3 sequence: CASSLISQTQYF. As DNA, the CDR3 is TGTGCCAGCAGCTTAATCTCCCAGACCCAGTACTTC. The full variable domain, its missing parts supplied by reference TRBV7-9 and TRBJ2-5, is DTGVSQNPRHKITKRGQNVTFRCDPISEHNRLYWYRQTLGQGPEFLTYFQNEAQLEKSRLLSDRFSAERPKGSFSTLEIQRTEQGDSAMYLCASSLISQTQYFGPGTRLLVL.

The rearrangement joins TRBV4-2 to TRBJ1-1; 7 positions match TRBD1. The CDR3 extends over 21 amino acids. Trimming removed 2 bases from V and 1 base from J; junction bases left unmatched: 22. The germline V gene encodes CDR1 LGHNA and CDR2 YNFKEQ. CDR3 amino acids: CASSQRGHQRDRDAKNTEAFF. CDR3 DNA sequence: TGTGCCAGCAGCCAACGTGGGCACCAGAGGGACAGAGATGCCAAGAACACTGAAGCTTTCTTT.

V and J are TRBV2 and TRBJ1-2; D not resolved. This CDR3 is built from 15 residues. V lost 5 bases and J 7 bases, leaving 20 bases between the germline ends. Germline values: CDR1 SNHLY, CDR2 FYNNEI. The chain's CDR3 is CASSLKLTSPGGYTF. CDR3 nucleotides: TGTGCCAGCAGTCTCAAACTCACATCACCCGGTGGCTACACCTTC.

V usage is TRBV18 and J usage is TRBJ2-5, with TRBD2 as a possible D gene (5 bases). The germline gives CDR1 KGHSH, CDR2 LQKENI. V lost 2 bases to trimming and J lost 5 bases, with 9 bases between them. The CDR3 has 13 amino acids. The CDR3 coding sequence is TGTGCCAGCTCACCAGGGGAGATGGAGACCCAGTACTTC. Its protein product is CASSPGEMETQYF.

The CDR3 is CASSVRDRGTDTQYF. Here the CDR3 DNA reads TGCGCCAGCAGCGTCCGGGACAGAGGCACAGATACGCAGTATTTT. This chain links TRBV5-1 with TRBJ2-3, with 7 bases that match TRBD1. In germline, CDR1 is SGHRS, CDR2 YFSETQ. The CDR3 is 15 amino acids. V trimming: 4 bases; J trimming: 1 base; junction bases outside the gene matches: 6.

This clone has more than one count but fewer than ten. The rearrangement links TRBV7-2 to TRBJ2-7; D is ambiguous. There are 14 residues in the CDR3. Trimming pared 2 bases from V and 3 bases from J, leaving 11 bases between. CDR1 is SGHTA and CDR2 is FQGNSA in the germline V gene. The CDR3 region has the DNA TGTGCCAGCAGCTTAATCGACGACAACTACGAGCAGTACTTC. It encodes CASSLIDDNYEQYF.